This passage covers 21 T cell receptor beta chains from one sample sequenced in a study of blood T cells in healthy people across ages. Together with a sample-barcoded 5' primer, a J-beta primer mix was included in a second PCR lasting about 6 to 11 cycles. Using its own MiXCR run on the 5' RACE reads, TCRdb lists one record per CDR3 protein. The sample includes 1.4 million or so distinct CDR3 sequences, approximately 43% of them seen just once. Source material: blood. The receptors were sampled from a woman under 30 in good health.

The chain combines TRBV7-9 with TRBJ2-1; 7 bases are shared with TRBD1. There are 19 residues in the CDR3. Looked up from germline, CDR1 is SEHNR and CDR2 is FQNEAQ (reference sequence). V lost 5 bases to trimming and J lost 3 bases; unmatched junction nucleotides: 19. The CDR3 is CASSGKVGSPGQNYNEQFF. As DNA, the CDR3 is TGTGCCAGCAGCGGAAAAGTTGGGTCGCCGGGACAGAACTACAATGAGCAGTTCTTC.

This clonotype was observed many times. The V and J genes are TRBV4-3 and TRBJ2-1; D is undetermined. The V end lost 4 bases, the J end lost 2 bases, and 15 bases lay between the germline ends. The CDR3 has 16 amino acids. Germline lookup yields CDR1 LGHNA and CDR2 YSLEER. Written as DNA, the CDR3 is TGCGCCAGCAGCCCGAGTGGGATCGCGGCCTACAATGAGCAGTTCTTC. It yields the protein CASSPSGIAAYNEQFF.

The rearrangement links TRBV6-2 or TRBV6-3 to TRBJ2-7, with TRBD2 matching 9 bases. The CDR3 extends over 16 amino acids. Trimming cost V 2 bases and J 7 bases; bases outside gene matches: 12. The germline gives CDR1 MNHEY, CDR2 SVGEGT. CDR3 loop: CASSYLGIAGVSEQYF. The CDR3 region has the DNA TGTGCCAGCAGTTACCTCGGGATAGCGGGAGTGAGTGAGCAGTACTTC.

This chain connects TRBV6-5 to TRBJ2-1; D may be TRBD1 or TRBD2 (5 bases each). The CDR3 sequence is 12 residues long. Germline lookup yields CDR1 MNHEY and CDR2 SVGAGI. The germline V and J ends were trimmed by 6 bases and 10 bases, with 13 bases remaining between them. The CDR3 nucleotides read TGTGCCAGCAGCCAGACTTGGGACGAGCAGTTCTTC. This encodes CASSQTWDEQFF.

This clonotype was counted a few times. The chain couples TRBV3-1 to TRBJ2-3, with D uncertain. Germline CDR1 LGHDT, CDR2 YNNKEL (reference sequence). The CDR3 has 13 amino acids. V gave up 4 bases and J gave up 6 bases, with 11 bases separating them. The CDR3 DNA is TGTGCCAGCAGCCCTATGCGCGTCGATACGCAGTATTTT. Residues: CASSPMRVDTQYF.

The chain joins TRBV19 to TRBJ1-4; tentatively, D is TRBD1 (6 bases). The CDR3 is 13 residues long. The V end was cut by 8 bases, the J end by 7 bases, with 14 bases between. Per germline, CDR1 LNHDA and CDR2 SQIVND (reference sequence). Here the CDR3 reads CASPDRRPEKLFF. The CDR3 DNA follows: TGTGCCAGTCCCGACAGGCGGCCTGAAAAACTGTTTTTT.

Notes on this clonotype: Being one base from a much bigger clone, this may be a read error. DNA for the CDR3: TGCAGTGCTAGAGAGGCAGGGAATCAGCCCCGGCATTTT. Its translation: CSAREAGNQPRHF. The chain employs TRBV20-1 and TRBJ1-5; D might be TRBD1 (5 bases). Germline V gene data show CDR1 as DFQATT and CDR2 as SNEGSKA (reference sequence). The CDR3 runs 13 residues.

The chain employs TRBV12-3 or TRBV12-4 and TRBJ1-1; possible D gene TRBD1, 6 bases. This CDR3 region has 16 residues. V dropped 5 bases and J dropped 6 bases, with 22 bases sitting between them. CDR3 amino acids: CASSTQGGGKVAEAFF. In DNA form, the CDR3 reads TGTGCCAGCAGTACCCAAGGGGGAGGTAAAGTCGCTGAAGCTTTCTTT.

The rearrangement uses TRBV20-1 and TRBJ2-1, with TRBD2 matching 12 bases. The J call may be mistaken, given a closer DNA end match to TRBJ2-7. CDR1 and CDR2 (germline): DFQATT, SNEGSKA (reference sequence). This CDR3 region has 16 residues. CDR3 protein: CSVKLAGGRSYNEQYF. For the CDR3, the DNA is TGCAGTGTCAAACTAGCGGGAGGTCGCTCCTACAATGAGCAGTACTTC.

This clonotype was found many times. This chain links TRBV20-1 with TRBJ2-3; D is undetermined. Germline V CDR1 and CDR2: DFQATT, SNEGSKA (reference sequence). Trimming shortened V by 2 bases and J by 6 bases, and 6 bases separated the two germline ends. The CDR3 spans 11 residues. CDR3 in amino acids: CSARLGDTQYF. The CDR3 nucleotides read TGCAGTGCTAGACTCGGGGATACGCAGTATTTT.

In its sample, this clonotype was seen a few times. The CDR3 loop reads CASSRGEVNEQFF. The CDR3, as DNA: TGTGCCAGCAGTCGGGGGGAGGTTAATGAGCAGTTCTTC. V usage is TRBV6-2 or TRBV6-3 and J usage is TRBJ2-1; TRBD2 aligns across 7 bases. V was clipped by 5 bases and J by 7 bases; unmatched bases: 5. CDR1 and CDR2 (germline): MNHEY, SVGEGT. This CDR3 has 13 residues.

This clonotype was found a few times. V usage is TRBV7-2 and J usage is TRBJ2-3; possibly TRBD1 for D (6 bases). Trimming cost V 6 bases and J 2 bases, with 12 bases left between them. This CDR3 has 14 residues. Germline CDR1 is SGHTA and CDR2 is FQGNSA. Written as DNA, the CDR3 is TGTGCCAGCAGAAAAGACAGGACCACAGATACGCAGTATTTT. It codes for CASRKDRTTDTQYF. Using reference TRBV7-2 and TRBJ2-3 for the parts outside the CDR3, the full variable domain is GAGVSQSPSNKVTEKGKDVELRCDPISGHTALYWYRQSLGQGLEFLIYFQGNSAPDKSGLPSDRFSAERTGGSVSTLTIQRTQQEDSAVYLCASRKDRTTDTQYFGPGTRLTVL.

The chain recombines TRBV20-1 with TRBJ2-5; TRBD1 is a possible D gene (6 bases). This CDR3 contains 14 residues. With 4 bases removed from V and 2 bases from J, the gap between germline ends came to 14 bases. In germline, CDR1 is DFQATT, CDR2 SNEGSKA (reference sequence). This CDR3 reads CSANRDTPQETQYF. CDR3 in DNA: TGCAGTGCTAACCGGGACACACCACAAGAGACCCAGTACTTC.

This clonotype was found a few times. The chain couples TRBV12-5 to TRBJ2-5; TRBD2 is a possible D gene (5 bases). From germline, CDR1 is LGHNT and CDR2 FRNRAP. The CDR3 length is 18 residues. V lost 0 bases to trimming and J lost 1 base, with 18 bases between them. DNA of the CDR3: TGTGCTAGTGGTTTGGTACGGTACGGAGCGGCGCTCCAAGAGACCCAGTACTTC. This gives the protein CASGLVRYGAALQETQYF. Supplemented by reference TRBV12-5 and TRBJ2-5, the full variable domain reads DARVTQTPRHKVTEMGQEVTMRCQPILGHNTVFWYRQTMMQGLELLAYFRNRAPLDDSGMPKDRFSAEMPDATLATLKIQPSEPRDSAVYFCASGLVRYGAALQETQYFGPGTRLLVL.

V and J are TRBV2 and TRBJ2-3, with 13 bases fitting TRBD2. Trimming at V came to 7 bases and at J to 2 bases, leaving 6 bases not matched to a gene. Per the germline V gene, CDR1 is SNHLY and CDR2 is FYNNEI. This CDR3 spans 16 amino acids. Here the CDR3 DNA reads TGTGCCAGCATTGGACTAGCGGGGGCCTACACAGATACGCAGTATTTT. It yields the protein CASIGLAGAYTDTQYF. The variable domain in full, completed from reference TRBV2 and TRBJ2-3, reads EPEVTQTPSHQVTQMGQEVILRCVPISNHLYFYWYRQILGQKVEFLVSFYNNEISEKSEIFDDQFSVERPDGSNFTLKIRSTKLEDSAMYFCASIGLAGAYTDTQYFGPGTRLTVL.

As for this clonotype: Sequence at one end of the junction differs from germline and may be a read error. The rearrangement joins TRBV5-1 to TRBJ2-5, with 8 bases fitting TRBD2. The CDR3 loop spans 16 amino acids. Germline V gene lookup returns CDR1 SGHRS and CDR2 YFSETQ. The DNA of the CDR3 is TGCGCCAGCATGGGCGGGGGGATTACGGACCAAGGGACCCAGTACTTC. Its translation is CASMGGGITDQGTQYF.

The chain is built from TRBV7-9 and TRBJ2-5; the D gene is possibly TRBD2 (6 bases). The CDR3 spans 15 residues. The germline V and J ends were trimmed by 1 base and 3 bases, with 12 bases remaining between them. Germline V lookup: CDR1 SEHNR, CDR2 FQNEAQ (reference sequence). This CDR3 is CASSLGGLDKETQYF. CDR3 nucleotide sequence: TGTGCCAGCAGCTTAGGGGGACTTGATAAAGAGACCCAGTACTTC. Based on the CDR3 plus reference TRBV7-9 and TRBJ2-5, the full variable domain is DTGVSQNPRHKITKRGQNVTFRCDPISEHNRLYWYRQTLGQGPEFLTYFQNEAQLEKSRLLSDRFSAERPKGSFSTLEIQRTEQGDSAMYLCASSLGGLDKETQYFGPGTRLLVL.

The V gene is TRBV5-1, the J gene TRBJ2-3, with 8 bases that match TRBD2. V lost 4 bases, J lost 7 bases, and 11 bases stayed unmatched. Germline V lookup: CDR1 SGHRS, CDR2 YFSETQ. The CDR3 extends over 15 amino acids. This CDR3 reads CASSQTSESLYTQYF. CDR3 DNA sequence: TGCGCCAGCAGCCAGACTAGCGAGTCTTTATATACGCAGTATTTT.

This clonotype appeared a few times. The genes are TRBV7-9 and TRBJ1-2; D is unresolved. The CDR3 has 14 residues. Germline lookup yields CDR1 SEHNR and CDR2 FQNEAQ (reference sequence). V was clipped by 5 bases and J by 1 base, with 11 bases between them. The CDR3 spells CASSSGLLNYGYTF. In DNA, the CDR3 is TGTGCCAGCAGCAGCGGGCTCCTTAACTATGGCTACACCTTC.

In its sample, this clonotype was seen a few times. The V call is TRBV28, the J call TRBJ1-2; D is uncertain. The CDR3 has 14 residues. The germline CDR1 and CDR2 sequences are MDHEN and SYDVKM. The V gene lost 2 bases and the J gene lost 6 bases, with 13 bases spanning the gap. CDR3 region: CASSLGKTEDGYTF. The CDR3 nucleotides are TGTGCCAGCAGTTTAGGTAAAACGGAGGATGGCTACACCTTC.

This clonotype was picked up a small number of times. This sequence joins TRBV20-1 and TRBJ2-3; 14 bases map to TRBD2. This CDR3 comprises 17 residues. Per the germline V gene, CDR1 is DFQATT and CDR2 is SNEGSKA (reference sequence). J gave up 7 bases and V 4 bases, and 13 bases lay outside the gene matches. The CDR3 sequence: CSATGTSGGGGTHTQYF. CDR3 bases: TGCAGTGCTACCGGGACTAGCGGGGGAGGGGGCACTCATACGCAGTATTTT.